Presented here are 26 T cell receptor beta chains from one specimen sequenced in a study of patients and donors after allogeneic stem cell transplantation. Each CDR3 protein is one row after TCRdb ran MiXCR on the RT-PCR reads. The data hold about 960,000 distinct CDR3 sequences, with over 15% observed a single time. Sequencing was carried out using blood, either unsorted or a sorted T cell fraction (not recorded which). The receptor source for this set is a human donor who was either an allogeneic HSCT recipient or a stem cell or donor lymphocyte infusion donor (not recorded which). It is not recorded whose cells these are; they may come from a transplant donor.

The chain employs TRBV9 and TRBJ2-2; 15 positions match TRBD2. The CDR3 extends over 18 amino acids. Germline V gives CDR1 SGDLS, CDR2 YYNGEE. V dropped 3 bases and J dropped 5; count of bases not matched to a gene: 8. CDR3 residues: CASSGGLAGGPRTGELFF. CDR3 sequence (DNA): TGTGCCAGCAGCGGTGGACTAGCGGGGGGGCCGAGGACCGGGGAGCTGTTTTTT.

This clonotype was counted between two and nine times. This chain uses TRBV6-5 with TRBJ2-5; no clear D. V was shortened by 0 bases and J by 8 bases, with 13 bases between the two germline ends. Looked up from germline, CDR1 is MNHEY and CDR2 is SVGAGI. The CDR3 is made up of 14 amino acids. In DNA form, the CDR3 reads TGTGCCAGCAGTTACTCTTCGGACCGTGTAACCCAGTACTTC. This sequence encodes CASSYSSDRVTQYF.

J is TRBJ2-3 and V is TRBV5-1, with D perhaps TRBD2 (6 bases). CDR3 length: 15 amino acids. Germline assignment: CDR1 SGHRS and CDR2 YFSETQ. Deletions cut 4 bases from V and 5 bases from J, with 17 bases between. The CDR3 protein is CASSGTSTGGDTQYF. The DNA for the CDR3 is TGCGCCAGCAGCGGGACTTCTACCGGGGGAGATACGCAGTATTTT.

This clonotype was found a few times. The gene calls are TRBV12-3 or TRBV12-4 and TRBJ2-7, with 10 bases lining up with TRBD1. This CDR3 spans 16 amino acids. With 6 bases clipped from V and 2 bases from J, the junction kept 10 bases outside the gene matches. This chain's CDR3 is CASRGTGDWGTYEQYF. As DNA, the CDR3 is TGTGCCAGCAGGGGGACAGGGGATTGGGGAACCTACGAGCAGTACTTC.

This clonotype turned up a few times. The chain has TRBV12-3 or TRBV12-4 and TRBJ2-7, with 9 nucleotides matching TRBD1. Germline trimming cut 6 bases from V and 7 bases from J; bases unmatched to any gene: 10. The length of the CDR3 is 14 residues. As DNA, the CDR3 is TGTGCCAGCAGCCGGCCGGGACAGGGCAAGGAGCAGTACTTC. Translation: CASSRPGQGKEQYF.

V is TRBV27 and J is TRBJ2-3; 11 bases match TRBD2. Germline V gene data show CDR1 as MNHEY and CDR2 as SMNVEV (reference sequence). Trimming at V came to 6 bases and at J to 5 bases, leaving 10 bases not matched to a gene. There are 16 residues in the CDR3. The CDR3 DNA sequence: TGTGCCAGCAGCCGGAGACTAGCGGGAATGAAAGATACGCAGTATTTT. Translated: CASSRRLAGMKDTQYF.

This chain links TRBV27 with TRBJ2-2, with D possibly matching TRBD1 (5 bases). Trimming left V 2 bases short and J 9 bases short, with 10 bases between. The CDR3 spans 13 residues. Germline V CDR1 and CDR2: MNHEY, SMNVEV (reference sequence). The CDR3 bases are TGTGCCAGCAGTTTAAAGCAGGGCAGGGAGCTGTTTTTT. It translates to CASSLKQGRELFF.

The V and J genes are TRBV25-1 and TRBJ2-7; TRBD2 might be the D (6 bases). Per the germline V gene, CDR1 is MGHDK and CDR2 is SYGVNS. Trimming took off 3 bases at V and 2 bases at J, with 14 bases between the two ends. This CDR3 is built from 15 residues. The CDR3 DNA reads as TGTGCCAGCAGTGAGCTCTTATGGGGGGCCTACGAGCAGTACTTC. Translation: CASSELLWGAYEQYF.

This clonotype was detected a few times. V is TRBV9 and J is TRBJ2-1, with D unresolved. Germline V CDR1 and CDR2: SGDLS, YYNGEE. This CDR3 has 17 residues. The germline V and J ends were trimmed by 0 bases and 0 bases, with 13 bases remaining between them. Written as DNA, the CDR3 is TGTGCCAGCAGCGTAGCTAACTTCAAGAGCTCCTACAATGAGCAGTTCTTC. Amino acid sequence: CASSVANFKSSYNEQFF.

This chain connects TRBV4-2 to TRBJ2-1; possible D gene TRBD2, 6 bases. Germline V CDR1 and CDR2: LGHNA, YNFKEQ. The CDR3 contains 17 residues. Trimming removed 3 bases from V and 0 bases from J, with 15 bases in between. The CDR3 spells CASSQDPRESSYNEQFF. The CDR3 DNA sequence: TGTGCCAGCAGCCAGGATCCCCGGGAGTCCTCCTACAATGAGCAGTTCTTC.

This clonotype was recorded a few times. The chain couples TRBV7-9 to TRBJ2-2, with TRBD2 matching 11 bases. Germline values: CDR1 SEHNR, CDR2 FQNEAQ (reference sequence). CDR3 length: 17 residues. With 4 bases clipped from V and 3 bases from J, the junction kept 7 bases outside the gene matches. CDR3 DNA: TGTGCCAGCAGCTCCATAGCGGGAGGGTATCACACCGGGGAGCTGTTTTTT. Protein product: CASSSIAGGYHTGELFF.

The chain is built from TRBV6-5 and TRBJ2-1; D gene uncertain. The CDR3 contains 14 residues. Looked up from germline, CDR1 is MNHEY and CDR2 is SVGAGI. Between the trimmed V and J ends, which lost 2 bases and 6 bases, there was a span of 11 bases. CDR3 sequence reads: CASSYPAASNEQFF. CDR3 sequence (DNA): TGTGCCAGCAGTTACCCGGCGGCTTCCAATGAGCAGTTCTTC.

This clonotype was counted between two and nine times. The V gene is TRBV20-1, the J gene TRBJ1-5; TRBD1 matches at 7 bases. Trimming at V came to 4 bases and at J to 2 bases, leaving 8 bases not matched to a gene. The CDR3 loop spans 15 amino acids. Germline V CDR1 and CDR2: DFQATT, SNEGSKA (reference sequence). The CDR3 sequence is CSAIGGTAGNQPQHF. CDR3 nucleotide sequence: TGCAGTGCTATAGGAGGGACAGCGGGCAATCAGCCCCAGCATTTT.

This clonotype was seen more than once but under ten times. This chain uses TRBV14 with TRBJ2-7; D not certain. V was pared by 3 bases and J by 2 bases, with 11 bases between. This CDR3 has 14 amino acids. Germline CDR1 and CDR2: SGHDN and FVKESK. The CDR3 DNA reads TGTGCCAGCAGCCATAGACGGCTTCCCTACGAGCAGTACTTC. Protein product: CASSHRRLPYEQYF. Full variable domain (missing parts from reference TRBV14 and TRBJ2-7): EAGVTQFPSHSVIEKGQTVTLRCDPISGHDNLYWYRRVMGKEIKFLLHFVKESKQDESGMPNNRFLAERTGGTYSTLKVQPAELEDSGVYFCASSHRRLPYEQYFGPGTRLTVT.

This sequence joins TRBV11-2 and TRBJ2-2, with 7 bases aligning to TRBD1. The CDR3 is 15 amino acids. V gave up 5 bases and J gave up 5 bases; unmatched junction bases: 8. Germline CDR1 is SGHAT and CDR2 is FQNNGV. The CDR3 DNA follows: TGTGCCAGCAGCCCATACAGGGGAGTAACCGGGGAGCTGTTTTTT. This translates into CASSPYRGVTGELFF. The full variable domain, completed using reference TRBV11-2 and TRBJ2-2, is EAGVAQSPRYKIIEKRQSVAFWCNPISGHATLYWYQQILGQGPKLLIQFQNNGVVDDSQLPKDRFSAERLKGVDSTLKIQPAKLEDSAVYLCASSPYRGVTGELFFGEGSRLTVL.

There are a few counts of this clonotype. The rearrangement joins TRBV11-2 to TRBJ2-1, with TRBD2 matching over 9 bases. The V gene's germline CDR1 is SGHAT and CDR2 FQNNGV. J gave up 2 bases and V 2 bases, and 4 bases lay outside the gene matches. The CDR3 length is 16 residues. The DNA for the CDR3 is TGTGCCAGCAGCTTACTTGTAGCGGGGGCCTACAATGAGCAGTTCTTC. It encodes CASSLLVAGAYNEQFF.

The rearrangement uses TRBV11-2 and TRBJ1-6; 8 bases align to TRBD1. The CDR3 has 19 residues. In germline, CDR1 is SGHAT, CDR2 FQNNGV. Losses at the gene ends were 8 bases for V and 1 base for J; bases not matched to a gene: 16. The DNA for the CDR3 is TGTGCCAGCGAGACAGGGGAGTTTAGTGGGAGTTCCTATAATTCACCCCTCCACTTT. Its protein is CASETGEFSGSSYNSPLHF.

This clonotype was detected only a few times. V gene TRBV19 combines with J gene TRBJ1-1, with D tentatively TRBD1 (6 bases). V lost 3 bases to trimming and J lost 4 bases, with 12 bases between them. This CDR3 spans 14 amino acids. The germline V gene has CDR1 LNHDA and CDR2 SQIVND (reference sequence). This chain's CDR3 is CASSMDGGPTEAFF. DNA for the CDR3: TGTGCCAGTAGTATGGATGGGGGGCCCACTGAAGCTTTCTTT.

The sample holds a few counts of this clonotype. This chain links TRBV27 with TRBJ1-2; TRBD1 is a possible D gene (5 bases). The V gene lost 5 bases and the J gene lost 5 bases, with 18 bases spanning the gap. In germline, CDR1 is MNHEY, CDR2 SMNVEV (reference sequence). The CDR3 contains 15 residues. This CDR3 is CASSGSGGGAYGYTF. The CDR3, as DNA: TGTGCCAGCAGTGGATCAGGAGGAGGGGCATATGGCTACACCTTC.

This clonotype was detected only a few times. This chain connects TRBV4-3 to TRBJ2-3, with unresolved D. Deletions cut 0 bases from V and 0 bases from J, with 10 bases between. The germline CDR1 and CDR2 sequences are LGHNA and YSLEER. CDR3 length: 16 amino acids. CDR3 residues: CASSQDARPSTDTQYF. CDR3 in DNA: TGCGCCAGCAGCCAAGACGCCCGACCTAGCACAGATACGCAGTATTTT.

This clonotype was observed a handful of times. The chain recombines TRBV16 with TRBJ1-2; D is perhaps TRBD1 (6 bases). The V end lost 0 bases, the J end lost 5 bases, and 19 bases lay between the germline ends. This CDR3 contains 17 residues. Germline values: CDR1 KGHSY, CDR2 FQNENV. The CDR3 DNA follows: TGTGCCAGCAGCCAATCGATGTTCGGGGGGCTAAGTTATGGCTACACCTTC. This gives the protein CASSQSMFGGLSYGYTF.

Turning to this clonotype: A much bigger clone sits one base away, suggesting this may be a read error. The rearrangement uses TRBV7-9 and TRBJ1-1; D is undetermined. The germline V gene has CDR1 SEHNR and CDR2 FQNEAQ (reference sequence). Trimming took 4 bases from V and 6 from J, leaving 3 bases between them. This CDR3 has 10 residues. The CDR3, as DNA: TGTGCCAGCAGCTCCCCTGAAGCTTTCTTT. Protein sequence: CASSSPEAFF.

Only a few counts were recorded for this clonotype. V gene TRBV20-1 combines with J gene TRBJ2-7; 9 bases fit TRBD1. This CDR3 is 15 amino acids long. Trimming removed 0 bases from V and 2 bases from J; junction bases left unmatched: 5. Germline-derived CDR1 and CDR2 are DFQATT and SNEGSKA (reference sequence). The CDR3: CSARDAGTGPYEQYF. In DNA form, the CDR3 reads TGCAGTGCTAGAGATGCCGGGACAGGGCCCTACGAGCAGTACTTC.

This clonotype occurred a few times. The CDR3 is CSVEDGFGNEQFF. The CDR3 region has the DNA TGCAGCGTTGAAGATGGGTTTGGGAATGAGCAGTTCTTC. The V and J genes are TRBV29-1 and TRBJ2-1; no clear D. V lost 0 bases to trimming and J lost 7 bases, with 10 bases between them. From germline, CDR1 is SQVTM and CDR2 ANQGSEA. CDR3 length equals 13 residues.

In this sample, this clonotype turned up many times. The chain employs TRBV12-3 or TRBV12-4 and TRBJ2-1; 10 positions match TRBD2. The length of the CDR3 is 13 residues. The V and J ends lost 5 bases and 13 bases, in that order; junction bases with no gene match: 8. DNA for the CDR3: TGTGCCAGCAGTCTCTCGGGACTAGCGTCCCAGTTCTTC. Protein product: CASSLSGLASQFF.

This clonotype was counted a few times. The gene calls are TRBV4-1 and TRBJ2-3; D gene ambiguous. The CDR3 runs to 14 residues. V was clipped by 0 bases and J by 6 bases, with 10 bases between them. Germline V gene lookup returns CDR1 MGHRA and CDR2 YSYEKL. The DNA of the CDR3 is TGCGCCAGCAGCCAAGATCCGGCCTCCGATACGCAGTATTTT. This sequence encodes CASSQDPASDTQYF.